This TCR beta chain was recorded in a study of T cell responses to AZD1222 COVID-19 vaccine. Study-level findings and limits: Donor demographics were predominantly white British with a female majority; clonal diversity may be underestimated. Only 5 to 7 individuals given AZD1222 were seropositive at baseline. Spike-specific TCR depth and breadth grew after two AZD1222 doses.

The CDR3 runs 15 residues. Trimming stripped 5 bases from V and 8 bases from J, with 18 bases between. Germline CDR1 is MDHEN and CDR2 is SYDVKM. The protocol was immunoSEQ multiplex PCR, while the TCRdb copy is restricted to in-frame clones and leaves out a portion. The table shows around 83,000 clones, with 90% occurring only once. As for this clone: Its cognate antigen is unknown.

Second-dose groups at about 4 or about 12 weeks were pooled. Material: peripheral blood, obtained 28 days after the second AZD1222 dose. This sequence originates from an adult who received the AZD1222 COVID-19 vaccine. The chain links TRBV28 to TRBJ1-4; D call uncertain. The CDR3 sequence is CASSLGRGLREKLFF. For the CDR3, the DNA is TGTGCCAGCAGTCTTGGACGGGGTTTGCGGGAAAAACTGTTTTTT.